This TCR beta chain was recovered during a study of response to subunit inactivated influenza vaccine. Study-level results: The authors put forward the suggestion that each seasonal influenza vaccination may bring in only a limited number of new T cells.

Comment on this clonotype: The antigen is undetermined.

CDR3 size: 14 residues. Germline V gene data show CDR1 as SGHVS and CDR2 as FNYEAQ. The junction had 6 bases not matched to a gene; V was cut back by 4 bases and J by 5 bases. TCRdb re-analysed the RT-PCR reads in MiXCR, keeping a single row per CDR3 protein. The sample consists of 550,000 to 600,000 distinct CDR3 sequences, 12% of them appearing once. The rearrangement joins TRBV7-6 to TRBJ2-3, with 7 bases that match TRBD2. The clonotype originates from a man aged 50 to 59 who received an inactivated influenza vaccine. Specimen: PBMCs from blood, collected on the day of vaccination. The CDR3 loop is CASSSLGGGDTQYF. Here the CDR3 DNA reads TGTGCCAGCAGCTCTCTTGGCGGGGGAGATACGCAGTATTTT.